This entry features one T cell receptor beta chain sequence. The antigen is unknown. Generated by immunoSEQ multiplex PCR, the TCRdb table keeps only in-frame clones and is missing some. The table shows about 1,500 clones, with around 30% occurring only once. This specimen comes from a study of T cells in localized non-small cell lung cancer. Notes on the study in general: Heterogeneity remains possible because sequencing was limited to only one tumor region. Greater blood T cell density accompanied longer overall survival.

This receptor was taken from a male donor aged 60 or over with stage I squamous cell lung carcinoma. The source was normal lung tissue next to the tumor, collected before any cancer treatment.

CDR3 nucleotide sequence: TGTGCCAGTAGTATCCGTGGGGGGGCTGGGTATAGCAATCAGCCCCAGCATTTT. Translating it yields CASSIRGGAGYSNQPQHF. V gene TRBV19 combines with J gene TRBJ1-5; maybe TRBD1 (6 bases). This CDR3 spans 18 amino acids. From germline, CDR1 is LNHDA and CDR2 SQIVND (reference sequence). Trimming pared 3 bases from V and 0 bases from J, leaving 18 bases between.